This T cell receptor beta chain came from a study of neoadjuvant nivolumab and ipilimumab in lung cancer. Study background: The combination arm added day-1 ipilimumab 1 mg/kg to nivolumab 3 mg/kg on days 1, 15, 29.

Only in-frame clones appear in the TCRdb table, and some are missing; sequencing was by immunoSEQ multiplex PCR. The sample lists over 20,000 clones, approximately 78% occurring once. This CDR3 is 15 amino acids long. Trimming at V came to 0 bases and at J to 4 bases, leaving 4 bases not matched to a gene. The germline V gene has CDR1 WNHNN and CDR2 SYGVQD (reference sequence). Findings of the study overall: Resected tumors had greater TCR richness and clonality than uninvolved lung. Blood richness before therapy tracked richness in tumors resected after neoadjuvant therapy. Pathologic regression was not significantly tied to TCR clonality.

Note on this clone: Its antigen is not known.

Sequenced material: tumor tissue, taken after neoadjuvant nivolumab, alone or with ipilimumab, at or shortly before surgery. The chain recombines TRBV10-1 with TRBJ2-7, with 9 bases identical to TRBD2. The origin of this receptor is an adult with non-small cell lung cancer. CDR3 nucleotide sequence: TGCGCCAGCAGTGAGTCTCTAGCGGGGTTGTACGAGCAGTACTTC. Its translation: CASSESLAGLYEQYF.